The rows below give T cell receptor beta chains drawn from one sample of a study of graft-versus-host responses after intestinal transplantation. Using immunoSEQ multiplex PCR, the repertoire was profiled, and TCRdb retains in-frame clones only, with some absent. The sample records about 70,000 clones, around 96% being singletons. Their target antigens are unknown. The starting material was unstimulated CD8+ T cells sorted from spleen or lymph node cells, obtained before intestinal transplant. These receptors all stem from a human donor who received an intestinal transplant. The CDR3 runs from the conserved cysteine through the conserved F or W. The order of the fields is CDR3 protein, CDR3 DNA, D gene, J gene, clone size, V gene. The D gene is left open where the match is weak. Expanded clones get a size class; other rows say once, few or many, or leave the size out.

CDR3: CASSLTRGNTEAFF; DNA: TGTGCCAGCAGTTTAACCAGGGGGAACACTGAAGCTTTCTTT; D: .; J: TRBJ1-1; size: .; V: TRBV28
CDR3: CASSIVGSYNEQFF; DNA: TGTGCCAGTAGTATAGTAGGATCCTACAATGAGCAGTTCTTC; D: .; J: TRBJ2-1; size: .; V: TRBV19
CDR3: CSVEGSRENEQFF; DNA: TGCAGCGTTGAAGGGAGCAGGGAAAATGAGCAGTTCTTC; D: .; J: TRBJ2-1; size: .; V: TRBV29-1
CDR3: CASRSVQPQHF; DNA: TGTGCCAGCAGGTCTGTTCAGCCCCAGCATTTT; D: .; J: TRBJ1-5; size: .; V: TRBV28
CDR3: CASSYSKSGNTIYF; DNA: TGTGCCAGCAGTTACTCGAAGTCTGGAAACACCATATATTTT; D: .; J: TRBJ1-3; size: .; V: TRBV6-6
CDR3: CASSGVGAGDGETQYF; DNA: TGTGCCAGCAGTGGCGTGGGAGCGGGAGACGGGGAGACCCAGTACTTC; D: TRBD2; J: TRBJ2-5; size: .; V: TRBV2
CDR3: CASSQDNSGANVLTF; DNA: TGTGCCAGCAGCCAAGACAACTCTGGGGCCAACGTCCTGACTTTC; D: .; J: TRBJ2-6; size: few; V: TRBV4-2
CDR3: CSVVAANTEAFF; DNA: TGCAGCGTTGTGGCGGCGAACACTGAAGCTTTCTTT; D: .; J: TRBJ1-1; size: once; V: TRBV29-1
CDR3: CASSPGLWGRGDEQFF; DNA: TGTGCCAGCAGCCCGGGGCTTTGGGGGAGAGGGGATGAGCAGTTCTTC; D: .; J: TRBJ2-1; size: .; V: TRBV9
CDR3: CAWSVGDSYEQYF; DNA: TGTGCCTGGAGTGTGGGGGACTCCTACGAGCAGTACTTC; D: .; J: TRBJ2-7; size: .; V: TRBV30
CDR3: CAISESGYEQYF; DNA: TGTGCCATCAGTGAGTCCGGGTACGAGCAGTACTTC; D: .; J: TRBJ2-7; size: once; V: TRBV10-3
CDR3: CASSLGWGTEAFF; DNA: TGTGCCAGCAGCTTAGGCTGGGGGACTGAAGCTTTCTTT; D: .; J: TRBJ1-1; size: .; V: TRBV7-6
CDR3: CASSPGRIDYREGPEQFF; DNA: TGCGCCAGCAGCCCGGGGAGGATTGACTACCGGGAGGGCCCGGAGCAGTTCTTC; D: TRBD2; J: TRBJ2-1; size: .; V: TRBV4-1
CDR3: CASSPPSSNEQFF; DNA: TGTGCCAGCAGCCCCCCTTCCTCCAATGAGCAGTTCTTC; D: .; J: TRBJ2-1; size: .; V: TRBV13
CDR3: CASSLWNTQYF; DNA: TGTGCCAGCAGTTTATGGAATACGCAGTATTTT; D: .; J: TRBJ2-3; size: .; V: TRBV27
CDR3: CARGLAGGVYEQYF; DNA: TGCGCCCGGGGGCTAGCGGGAGGCGTCTACGAGCAGTACTTC; D: TRBD2; J: TRBJ2-7; size: .; V: TRBV10-1
CDR3: CASSLQTPGPTNSPLHF; DNA: TGTGCCAGCAGTTTACAGACTCCGGGACCCACTAACTCACCCCTCCACTTT; D: .; J: TRBJ1-6; size: .; V: TRBV27
CDR3: CASSGLGYEQYF; DNA: TGTGCCAGCAGCGGCCTCGGATACGAGCAGTACTTC; D: .; J: TRBJ2-7; size: .; V: TRBV5-6
CDR3: CASSLSFPGQGYEQYF; DNA: TGTGCCAGCAGCTTAAGCTTTCCGGGACAGGGTTACGAGCAGTACTTC; D: TRBD1; J: TRBJ2-7; size: .; V: TRBV11-3
CDR3: CATSREGMGARTGELFF; DNA: TGTGCCACCAGCAGAGAGGGGATGGGGGCGCGTACCGGGGAGCTGTTTTTT; D: .; J: TRBJ2-2; size: once; V: TRBV15
CDR3: CASSPPSRLAQGADTQYF; DNA: TGTGCCAGCAGCCCCCCCTCGAGACTAGCACAAGGAGCAGATACGCAGTATTTT; D: TRBD2; J: TRBJ2-3; size: .; V: TRBV7-2
CDR3: CANQPNRNHRCYEQYF; DNA: TGTGCCAACCAACCAAACAGAAACCACAGGTGCTACGAGCAGTACTTC; D: .; J: TRBJ2-7; size: .; V: TRBV9
CDR3: CASSLEVGSGYEQYF; DNA: TGTGCCAGCAGCTTAGAGGTGGGGTCTGGCTACGAGCAGTACTTC; D: .; J: TRBJ2-7; size: .; V: TRBV7-2
CDR3: CASSLSGTDYGYTF; DNA: TGTGCCAGCAGTCTATCTGGGACAGACTATGGCTACACCTTC; D: TRBD1; J: TRBJ1-2; size: .; V: TRBV27
CDR3: CASSLEGQGPYEQYF; DNA: TGTGCCAGCAGCTTAGAAGGACAGGGGCCCTACGAGCAGTACTTC; D: TRBD1; J: TRBJ2-7; size: .; V: TRBV7-9
CDR3: CASKDFGKLDGYTF; DNA: TGTGCCAGCAAGGATTTCGGGAAGCTGGATGGCTACACCTTC; D: .; J: TRBJ1-2; size: .; V: TRBV9
CDR3: CASSFSLAGNYEQYF; DNA: TGCGCCAGCAGCTTCAGCCTAGCGGGAAACTACGAGCAGTACTTC; D: TRBD2; J: TRBJ2-7; size: .; V: TRBV5-1
CDR3: CATSRDWSTGQETQYF; DNA: TGTGCCACCAGCAGAGATTGGAGCACCGGACAAGAGACCCAGTACTTC; D: .; J: TRBJ2-5; size: .; V: TRBV15
CDR3: CASSLFLSGFTYEQYF; DNA: TGTGCCAGCAGCTTGTTCCTGTCAGGGTTTACCTACGAGCAGTACTTC; D: .; J: TRBJ2-7; size: once; V: TRBV5-6
CDR3: CASSPQQGGRGEQYF; DNA: TGCGCCAGCAGCCCACAACAGGGTGGGCGGGGGGAGCAGTACTTC; D: .; J: TRBJ2-7; size: .; V: TRBV4-1
CDR3: CASSQLPGQPGLQNNEKLFF; DNA: TGTGCCAGCAGCCAGTTACCTGGACAGCCCGGGCTCCAAAATAATGAAAAACTGTTTTTT; D: .; J: TRBJ1-4; size: .; V: TRBV28
CDR3: CASSERLNTEAFF; DNA: TGTGCCAGCAGTGAGAGACTGAACACTGAAGCTTTCTTT; D: .; J: TRBJ1-1; size: .; V: TRBV2
CDR3: CASSRPGADEQYF; DNA: TGTGCCAGCAGCCGCCCAGGGGCAGACGAGCAGTACTTC; D: .; J: TRBJ2-7; size: .; V: TRBV7-9
CDR3: CASSHPGLDSYEQYF; DNA: TGCGCCAGCAGCCACCCGGGACTGGACTCCTACGAGCAGTACTTC; D: .; J: TRBJ2-7; size: .; V: TRBV4-1
CDR3: CASRQGGDTEAFF; DNA: TGTGCCAGCAGGCAGGGTGGGGACACTGAAGCTTTCTTT; D: .; J: TRBJ1-1; size: .; V: TRBV7-9
CDR3: CASSVGSTGNTEAFF; DNA: TGTGCCAGCAGCGTAGGTAGTACTGGGAACACTGAAGCTTTCTTT; D: .; J: TRBJ1-1; size: once; V: TRBV9
CDR3: CASSLNPGPYGYTF; DNA: TGTGCCAGCAGTTTAAATCCAGGACCCTATGGCTACACCTTC; D: .; J: TRBJ1-2; size: .; V: TRBV28